What follows are 22 T cell receptor beta chains derived from one specimen sequenced in a study of T cells after yellow fever vaccination. TCRdb reprocessed the 5' RACE reads via MiXCR and lists one record per CDR3 protein. The table lists approximately 610,000 distinct CDR3 sequences, about a sixth of them singletons. The sample in question was PBMCs, obtained 5 days after the first yellow fever vaccination. The receptors were gathered from a man aged 18 to 35 who received the YFV17D yellow fever vaccine.

The sample holds a few counts of this clonotype. V usage is TRBV27 and J usage is TRBJ2-1, with D unresolved. The germline V gene has CDR1 MNHEY and CDR2 SMNVEV (reference sequence). V was clipped by 8 bases and J by 5 bases, with 10 bases between them. This CDR3 spans 12 amino acids. The DNA of the CDR3 is TGTGCCAGCCTGGCGCCCAACAATGAGCAGTTCTTC. Protein product: CASLAPNNEQFF.

In this sample, this clonotype turned up many times. The V and J genes are TRBV15 and TRBJ2-2; 9 bases fit TRBD1. CDR3 length: 14 amino acids. Germline CDR1 and CDR2: LNHNV and YYDKDF (reference sequence). Germline trimming cut 3 bases from V and 4 bases from J; bases unmatched to any gene: 0. The chain's CDR3 is CATSRDRGTGELFF. CDR3 in DNA: TGTGCCACCAGCAGGGACAGGGGCACCGGGGAGCTGTTTTTT.

DNA for the CDR3: TGTGCCAGCAGTTACGGGACCCCCAGCGAAACCGGGAATTCACCCCTCCACTTT. Translating gives CASSYGTPSETGNSPLHF. The V gene is TRBV6-5, the J gene TRBJ1-6; tentatively, D is TRBD1 (5 bases). The CDR3 has 18 residues. Germline V gene sequence: CDR1 MNHEY, CDR2 SVGAGI. The V gene lost 2 bases and the J gene lost 7 bases, with 21 bases spanning the gap.

The V call is TRBV12-3 or TRBV12-4, the J call TRBJ2-7; 7 bases line up with TRBD1. V was pared by 10 bases and J by 3 bases, with 9 bases of the junction left unmatched. The CDR3 runs 13 residues. CDR3 sequence (DNA): TGTGCCATCAGACAGGGCACATACTACGAGCAGTACGTC. Translated, it gives CAIRQGTYYEQYV.

There are a few counts of this clonotype. The rearrangement joins TRBV6-6 to TRBJ1-1; no definite D call. This CDR3 comprises 12 residues. Germline loops: CDR1 MNHNY, CDR2 SVGAGI (reference sequence). Deletions cut 8 bases from V and 7 bases from J, with 14 bases between. DNA of the CDR3: TGTGCCAGCGGGTTACTTAGCAGTGAAGCTTTCTTT. Protein product: CASGLLSSEAFF.

This chain links TRBV5-4 with TRBJ2-3; the match to TRBD1 covers 8 bases. The CDR3 covers 14 residues. CDR1 and CDR2 from the germline V gene are SGHNT and YYREEE (reference sequence). V trimming: 4 bases; J trimming: 3 bases; junction bases outside the gene matches: 4. The CDR3 DNA follows: TGTGCCAGCAGCCAGGACAGGGAAACAGATACGCAGTATTTT. Translation gives CASSQDRETDTQYF.

This clonotype was seen a few times. This chain connects TRBV20-1 to TRBJ1-2, with D perhaps matching TRBD1 (5 bases). The CDR3 is made up of 14 amino acids. CDR1 and CDR2 (germline): DFQATT, SNEGSKA (reference sequence). V was cut by 5 bases and J by 1 base, with 14 bases left in between. The CDR3 nucleotides read TGCAGTGCTCTAAGGACGGGGGATAACTATGGCTACACCTTC. This codes for CSALRTGDNYGYTF.

The table lists this clonotype with a few counts. The rearrangement joins TRBV6-1 to TRBJ2-5, with 7 bases aligning to TRBD1. Germline V gene lookup returns CDR1 MNHNS and CDR2 SASEGT. V gave up 6 bases and J gave up 0 bases; unmatched junction bases: 16. The CDR3 sequence is 18 residues long. The CDR3 is CASRMGQTNVGNQETQYF. As DNA, the CDR3 is TGTGCCAGCAGGATGGGACAGACCAATGTTGGAAACCAAGAGACCCAGTACTTC.

This clonotype was detected a few times. The rearrangement uses TRBV7-7 and TRBJ2-7, with D possibly being TRBD1 or TRBD2 (6 bases each). Germline CDR1 reads SSHAT; CDR2 reads FNYEAQ (reference sequence). Trimming removed 5 bases from V and 5 bases from J, with 19 bases in between. The CDR3 runs to 15 residues. CDR3 in amino acids: CASSPGGDRSDEQYF. The CDR3 nucleotides read TGTGCCAGCAGCCCCGGGGGAGACAGGTCGGACGAGCAGTACTTC. Combining the CDR3 with reference TRBV7-7 and TRBJ2-7 gives the whole variable domain GAGVSQSPRYKVTKRGQDVTLRCDPISSHATLYWYQQALGQGPEFLTYFNYEAQPDKSGLPSDRFSAERPEGSISTLTIQRTEQRDSAMYRCASSPGGDRSDEQYFGPGTRLTVT.

In its sample, this clonotype was seen a few times. CDR3 nucleotide sequence: TGTGCCAGCAGCTTCGATGGCGGCCCCCAAGAGACCCAGTACTTC. It translates to CASSFDGGPQETQYF. J is TRBJ2-5 and V is TRBV7-7; D gene unclear. V was trimmed by 3 bases and J by 1 base, leaving 12 bases between them. The CDR3 length is 15 residues. Per germline, CDR1 SSHAT and CDR2 FNYEAQ (reference sequence).

This clonotype was observed a few times. This sequence joins TRBV7-8 and TRBJ2-7; 7 bases agree with TRBD2. The CDR3 has 15 residues. The V gene end was trimmed by 2 bases and the J gene end by 2 bases; junction bases not matched to a gene: 6. CDR1 and CDR2 from the germline V gene are SGHVS and FQNEAQ. The CDR3 nucleotides are TGTGCCAGCAGCTTACGGGCTAGCGGTACCTACGAGCAGTACTTC. Translating it yields CASSLRASGTYEQYF.

The DNA of the CDR3 is TGTGCCAGCAGCGTAGGAGGCCAGAACCAAGAGACCCAGTACTTC. Its translation: CASSVGGQNQETQYF. The rearrangement uses TRBV9 and TRBJ2-5, with D hard to call. Germline loops: CDR1 SGDLS, CDR2 YYNGEE. Trimming stripped 0 bases from V and 0 bases from J, with 9 bases between. The CDR3 loop spans 15 amino acids.

The chain recombines TRBV5-1 with TRBJ1-2; D perhaps matches TRBD1 (5 bases). V lost 6 bases and J lost 4, with 13 bases in between. The germline CDR1 and CDR2 sequences are SGHRS and YFSETQ. The CDR3 length is 13 residues. The CDR3 DNA sequence: TGCGCCAGCACCCGGGGACGGCCCTATGGCTACACCTTC. This gives the protein CASTRGRPYGYTF.

The rearrangement joins TRBV12-3 or TRBV12-4 to TRBJ1-1; TRBD1 matches at 9 bases. The CDR3 runs to 12 residues. J was trimmed by 10 bases and V by 6 bases; bases with no gene match: 6. The CDR3 DNA sequence: TGTGCCAGCAGGTGGGACAGGGAGGGAGCTTTCTTT. Amino acid sequence: CASRWDREGAFF.

This clonotype was observed a handful of times. The chain joins TRBV5-1 to TRBJ2-1; 8 positions agree with TRBD1. The CDR3 consists of 14 residues. The J segment lost 5 bases and the V segment lost 2 bases, leaving 3 bases of the junction unmatched. CDR1 and CDR2 from the germline V gene are SGHRS and YFSETQ. The CDR3 reads CASSFGQGHNEQFF. CDR3 in DNA: TGCGCCAGCAGCTTCGGACAGGGACACAATGAGCAGTTCTTC.

This clonotype was counted a few times. The chain is built from TRBV18 and TRBJ1-2; TRBD1 aligns across 7 bases. Losses at the gene ends were 2 bases for V and 13 bases for J; bases not matched to a gene: 7. Germline CDR1 KGHSH, CDR2 LQKENI. The CDR3 covers 12 residues. The CDR3 protein is CASSPRGQDFTF. The CDR3 DNA reads TGTGCCAGCTCACCAAGAGGACAGGATTTCACCTTC.

This clonotype was observed once. The chain is built from TRBV6-4 and TRBJ2-3; no reliable D call. The V end was cut by 3 bases, the J end by 0 bases, with 10 bases between. The CDR3 length is 15 residues. Germline V gene sequence: CDR1 MRHNA, CDR2 SNTAGT. DNA of the CDR3: TGTGCCAGCAGTGAGTTTGGAGCTAGCACAGATACGCAGTATTTT. Amino acids: CASSEFGASTDTQYF.

The J gene is TRBJ2-3, the V gene TRBV6-6; D possibly matches TRBD1 or TRBD2 (5 bases each). The germline CDR1 and CDR2 sequences are MNHNY and SVGAGI (reference sequence). V lost 2 bases and J lost 6, with 9 bases in between. The CDR3 totals 13 residues. The CDR3: CASSYGTLDTQYF. CDR3 sequence (DNA): TGTGCCAGCAGTTACGGGACGTTGGATACGCAGTATTTT.

This clonotype came up a few times. The rearrangement joins TRBV5-6 to TRBJ2-7; 7 bases are a match to TRBD2. This CDR3 has 18 residues. Germline V gives CDR1 SGHDT, CDR2 YYEEEE. J lost 6 bases, V lost 5 bases, and 23 bases had no gene match. The CDR3 sequence: CASRNHKSTSSALGEQYV. The DNA for the CDR3 is TGTGCCAGCAGAAACCATAAATCGACTAGCTCCGCCCTGGGCGAGCAGTACGTC.

The J gene is TRBJ2-7, the V gene TRBV6-6; 7 bases align to TRBD2. Germline V gene data show CDR1 as MNHNY and CDR2 as SVGAGI (reference sequence). Losses at the gene ends were 0 bases for V and 7 bases for J; bases not matched to a gene: 3. The CDR3 length is 13 residues. The CDR3 loop is CASSYSAGEEQYV. The CDR3 DNA sequence: TGTGCCAGCAGTTACTCTGCGGGGGAGGAGCAGTACGTC.

This clonotype was picked up one time. CDR3 bases: TGTGCCAGCAGTCTCCGACAGGGGGAAGACGAGCAGTACGTC. Its translation: CASSLRQGEDEQYV. The rearrangement joins TRBV27 to TRBJ2-7; 9 bases are shared with TRBD1. The germline V gene encodes CDR1 MNHEY and CDR2 SMNVEV (reference sequence). The length of the CDR3 is 14 residues. V lost 5 bases and J lost 5; bases outside the gene matches: 7.

The chain combines TRBV5-6 with TRBJ1-4, with a tentative D call TRBD1 (5 bases). Trimming took off 0 bases at V and 8 bases at J, with 11 bases between the two ends. The length of the CDR3 is 14 residues. Germline CDR1 and CDR2: SGHDT and YYEEEE. The CDR3 DNA sequence: TGTGCCAGCAGCTTGGTGGGCAGGGTGGAAAAACTGTTTTTT. Residues: CASSLVGRVEKLFF. The whole variable domain, filled in from reference TRBV5-6 and TRBJ1-4, reads DAGVTQSPTHLIKTRGQQVTLRCSPKSGHDTVSWYQQALGQGPQFIFQYYEEEERQRGNFPDRFSGHQFPNYSSELNVNALLLGDSALYLCASSLVGRVEKLFFGSGTQLSVL.